This T cell receptor beta chain was documented in a study of cytomegalovirus exposure and HLA in healthy donors. Study-wide results and caveats: Most likely, a cluster of highly shared sequence variants arose as a sequencing artifact.

Germline V gene lookup returns CDR1 MNHEY and CDR2 SVGAGI. Trimming cost V 6 bases and J 6 bases; bases outside gene matches: 5. The CDR3 loop spans 14 amino acids. Points on this clone: Its cognate antigen is unknown.

The PCR used 60 Vbeta and 13 Jbeta primers. Only in-frame clones appear in the TCRdb table, and some are missing; sequencing was by immunoSEQ multiplex PCR. There are 45,000 to 60,000 clones in the sample, with around 4.2% held by the top ten. Material for sequencing was PBMCs. This receptor was taken from a male donor in good health and CMV-seronegative. The V gene is TRBV6-5, the J gene TRBJ1-5; TRBD1 aligns across 10 bases. The CDR3 DNA sequence: TGTGCCAGCAGCCGGACAGGGGGTGGTCAGCCCCAGCATTTT. Translation gives CASSRTGGGQPQHF.